Following are 30 T cell receptor beta chains from one sample sequenced in a study of T-cell reconstitution after alpha-beta-depleted transplantation in children. TCRbeta library construction was performed incorporating unique molecular identifiers. Using its own MiXCR run on the PCR reads, TCRdb lists one record per CDR3 protein. The table lists some 600,000 distinct CDR3 sequences, 10% to 15% of them singletons, with around 2.2% in the top ten. Sequencing used PBMCs, mostly from graft donor cells, obtained 360 days after TCRalphabeta/CD19-depleted stem cell transplant. These TCRs come from a male patient under 18 who had a stem cell transplant for acute myeloid leukemia, so the T cells may come from the graft donor.

The chain links TRBV20-1 to TRBJ2-5; no firm D call. This CDR3 contains 13 residues. V was shortened by 6 bases and J by 1 base, with 12 bases between the two germline ends. Germline V gene sequence: CDR1 DFQATT, CDR2 SNEGSKA (reference sequence). The CDR3 loop reads CSALTEGQETQYF. CDR3 nucleotide sequence: TGCAGTGCACTGACGGAAGGCCAAGAGACCCAGTACTTC.

V and J are TRBV7-9 and TRBJ2-5; 8 bases are a match to TRBD2. CDR1 SEHNR and CDR2 FQNEAQ come from the germline V gene (reference sequence). The CDR3 consists of 15 residues. J was trimmed by 2 bases and V by 2 bases; bases with no gene match: 4. In nucleotides, the CDR3 is TGTGCCAGCAGCTTATTGCCGGGAGGGCAAGAGACCCAGTACTTC. The encoded protein is CASSLLPGGQETQYF.

The rearrangement uses TRBV11-2 and TRBJ1-2, with D possibly matching TRBD1 (6 bases). V was shortened by 1 base and J by 6 bases, with 12 bases between the two germline ends. The length of the CDR3 is 14 residues. The germline gives CDR1 SGHAT, CDR2 FQNNGV. The CDR3 protein is CASSLARGLDGYTF. The CDR3 DNA follows: TGTGCCAGCAGCTTAGCCAGGGGCCTCGATGGCTACACCTTC.

This clonotype was found a few times. The rearrangement joins TRBV7-2 to TRBJ2-7; D gene uncertain. The V gene's germline CDR1 is SGHTA and CDR2 FQGNSA. The germline V and J ends were trimmed by 4 bases and 3 bases, with 16 bases remaining between them. The CDR3 sequence is 15 residues long. CDR3 region: CASSSGSRGYYEQYF. CDR3 bases: TGTGCCAGCAGCTCTGGTTCAAGAGGATACTACGAGCAGTACTTC.

This clonotype was seen repeatedly, ten times or more. The chain couples TRBV2 to TRBJ2-7; no clear D gene. Germline CDR1 reads SNHLY; CDR2 reads FYNNEI. V was clipped by 2 bases and J by 2 bases, with 1 base between them. The CDR3 runs to 11 residues. DNA of the CDR3: TGTGCCAGCAGTGAAACCTACGAGCAGTACTTC. Amino acid sequence: CASSETYEQYF.

This clonotype was found many times. The J gene is TRBJ2-3, the V gene TRBV29-1, with D unclear. The CDR3 consists of 12 residues. The germline V gene encodes CDR1 SQVTM and CDR2 ANQGSEA. DNA for the CDR3: TGCAGTATCCTCAAAGGTCCAGATACGCAGTATTTT. Its protein product is CSILKGPDTQYF.

There are a few counts of this clonotype. The chain carries TRBV7-8 and TRBJ1-1; D unresolved. The CDR3 contains 14 residues. The germline gives CDR1 SGHVS, CDR2 FQNEAQ. The V and J ends lost 4 bases and 6 bases respectively, with 15 bases between them. CDR3 protein: CASSSKPQRPEAFF. The CDR3 bases are TGTGCCAGCAGCTCCAAACCCCAACGGCCTGAAGCTTTCTTT.

The chain carries TRBV5-1 and TRBJ2-7, with D unresolved. The CDR3 totals 16 residues. Germline values: CDR1 SGHRS, CDR2 YFSETQ. Deletions cut 3 bases from V and 3 bases from J, with 19 bases between. The CDR3, as DNA: TGCGCCAGCAGCTCCGGTTACAGCTTACCACTCTACGAGCAGTACTTC. Protein sequence: CASSSGYSLPLYEQYF.

Ten or more counts support this clonotype. This chain connects TRBV12-3 or TRBV12-4 to TRBJ2-2; D remains ambiguous. V lost 5 bases and J 9 bases, leaving 16 bases between the germline ends. This CDR3 has 14 residues. CDR3 sequence: CASSLLPPRRELFF. In nucleotides, the CDR3 is TGTGCCAGCAGTCTACTCCCCCCCAGGAGGGAGCTGTTTTTT.

In its sample, this clonotype was seen a few times. The gene calls are TRBV5-1 and TRBJ2-1, with TRBD2 matching 11 bases. CDR3 length: 17 residues. Looked up from germline, CDR1 is SGHRS and CDR2 is YFSETQ. Unmatched junction bases numbered 8, after V lost 1 base and J lost 5 bases. CDR3 protein: CASSLSPSGGRNNEQFF. The CDR3 nucleotides read TGCGCCAGCAGCTTGTCCCCTAGCGGGGGGAGAAACAATGAGCAGTTCTTC. Supplemented by reference TRBV5-1 and TRBJ2-1, the full variable domain reads KAGVTQTPRYLIKTRGQQVTLSCSPISGHRSVSWYQQTPGQGLQFLFEYFSETQRNKGNFPGRFSGRQFSNSRSEMNVSTLELGDSALYLCASSLSPSGGRNNEQFFGPGTRLTVL.

This clonotype appeared once. The V gene is TRBV15, the J gene TRBJ2-7; 14 bases line up with TRBD2. Germline V gives CDR1 LNHNV, CDR2 YYDKDF (reference sequence). CDR3 size: 15 residues. V was clipped by 9 bases and J by 5 bases; unmatched bases: 9. The CDR3 loop is CATSGTSGRGDEQYF. CDR3 coding DNA: TGTGCCACTTCGGGGACTAGCGGGAGAGGCGACGAGCAGTACTTC.

In its sample, this clonotype was seen a few times. The chain joins TRBV20-1 to TRBJ1-5, with a weak D call TRBD1 (5 bases). Germline V gene data show CDR1 as DFQATT and CDR2 as SNEGSKA (reference sequence). This CDR3 is built from 14 residues. V lost 1 base and J lost 4, with 11 bases in between. For the CDR3, the DNA is TGCAGTGCTAGAGCAGGGTGGGAAAATCAGCCCCAGCATTTT. It encodes CSARAGWENQPQHF.

A few counts support this clonotype. The V gene is TRBV7-2, the J gene TRBJ2-3; D unclear. V was trimmed by 5 bases and J by 0 bases, leaving 15 bases between them. Per germline, CDR1 SGHTA and CDR2 FQGNSA. The CDR3 runs 16 residues. CDR3 DNA: TGTGCCAGCAGCCGGTGGAGTGCCCATAGCACAGATACGCAGTATTTT. This sequence encodes CASSRWSAHSTDTQYF. The variable domain in full, completed from reference TRBV7-2 and TRBJ2-3, reads GAGVSQSPSNKVTEKGKDVELRCDPISGHTALYWYRQSLGQGLEFLIYFQGNSAPDKSGLPSDRFSAERTGGSVSTLTIQRTQQEDSAVYLCASSRWSAHSTDTQYFGPGTRLTVL.

There are a few counts of this clonotype. The chain combines TRBV20-1 with TRBJ2-7; 9 positions agree with TRBD1. The CDR3 sequence is 14 residues long. The germline V gene has CDR1 DFQATT and CDR2 SNEGSKA (reference sequence). The V segment lost 6 bases and the J segment 9 bases; nucleotides outside the gene matches: 15. Here the CDR3 DNA reads TGCAGTGCGCCCCCGGGACAGGGCAGTTTTGGGCAGTACTTC. Encoded protein: CSAPPGQGSFGQYF.

The table lists this clonotype with a few counts. The V call is TRBV12-3 or TRBV12-4, the J call TRBJ1-1, with D uncertain. Trimming stripped 10 bases from V and 6 bases from J, with 18 bases between. There are 13 residues in the CDR3. CDR3 loop: CATIAHSGSEAFF. In nucleotides, the CDR3 is TGTGCCACCATAGCGCACTCGGGGTCTGAAGCTTTCTTT.

V usage is TRBV20-1 and J usage is TRBJ2-3; 12 bases fit TRBD2. The junction had 6 bases not matched to a gene; V was cut back by 3 bases and J by 5 bases. The CDR3 is 15 amino acids. Germline CDR1 and CDR2: DFQATT and SNEGSKA (reference sequence). The CDR3, as DNA: TGCAGTGCTAGCCTAGCGGGAGGGCCAGTAGATACGCAGTATTTT. Its protein product is CSASLAGGPVDTQYF.

V gene TRBV6-2 or TRBV6-3 combines with J gene TRBJ2-7; tentative D call: TRBD1 (5 bases). The V gene's germline CDR1 is MNHEY and CDR2 SVGEGT. The CDR3 consists of 15 residues. V shed 8 bases and J shed 2 bases, with 19 bases lying between them. The CDR3 loop reads CASSRKRTGPYEQYF. The CDR3 DNA follows: TGTGCCAGCTCTCGGAAGAGAACAGGCCCCTACGAGCAGTACTTC.

This clonotype appeared many times. The chain couples TRBV29-1 to TRBJ2-6; D remains unclear. The CDR3 is 12 residues long. Germline V CDR1 and CDR2: SQVTM, ANQGSEA. V lost 7 bases to trimming and J lost 4 bases, with 8 bases between them. The CDR3 DNA reads as TGCAGCGCAGACACGGGGGCCAACGTCCTGACTTTC. As protein: CSADTGANVLTF.

The rearrangement uses TRBV7-9 and TRBJ2-7; D gene uncertain. The CDR3 length is 15 residues. Germline values: CDR1 SEHNR, CDR2 FQNEAQ (reference sequence). Trimming stripped 3 bases from V and 1 base from J, with 13 bases between. The CDR3 region has the DNA TGTGCCAGCAGCTTTTTCACAACAGTTTCCTACGAGCAGTACTTC. The encoded protein is CASSFFTTVSYEQYF.

V gene TRBV28 combines with J gene TRBJ1-1; TRBD1 matches 9 bases. The CDR3 has 17 amino acids. J lost 5 bases, V lost 5 bases, and 15 bases had no gene match. Germline lookup yields CDR1 MDHEN and CDR2 SYDVKM. The CDR3 DNA reads as TGTGCCAGCAGTCAGGGGGGACCGGGGACAGGGCGGACTGAAGCTTTCTTT. As protein: CASSQGGPGTGRTEAFF.

The V call is TRBV6-1, the J call TRBJ2-7, with TRBD1 matching over 7 bases. Looked up from germline, CDR1 is MNHNS and CDR2 is SASEGT. The CDR3 consists of 14 residues. V lost 8 bases, J lost 7 bases, and 14 bases stayed unmatched. CDR3 amino acids: CASFKTGPSGEQYF. In nucleotides, the CDR3 is TGTGCCAGCTTTAAGACAGGGCCCTCGGGTGAGCAGTACTTC.

This clonotype was detected ten times or more. CDR3 protein: CASQIYNGNEQFF. DNA for the CDR3: TGTGCCAGCCAGATTTACAATGGGAATGAGCAGTTCTTC. The chain links TRBV7-9 to TRBJ2-1; no clear D. The germline CDR1 and CDR2 sequences are SEHNR and FQNEAQ (reference sequence). Trimming pared 8 bases from V and 7 bases from J, leaving 15 bases between. CDR3 length: 13 residues.

This clonotype was observed a handful of times. The CDR3 nucleotides are TGCAGTGCTACCCGAACAGGGAGGAGCACTGAAGCTTTCTTT. It codes for CSATRTGRSTEAFF. V and J are TRBV20-1 and TRBJ1-1; possible D gene TRBD1, 6 bases. Trimming left V 4 bases short and J 4 bases short, with 16 bases between. Germline V CDR1 and CDR2: DFQATT, SNEGSKA (reference sequence). The CDR3 loop spans 14 amino acids.

This clonotype has just a few counts. The V call is TRBV20-1, the J call TRBJ2-3, with 13 bases fitting TRBD2. This CDR3 is built from 15 residues. After removal of 6 bases from V and 3 bases from J, the junction contained 6 bases not matched to a gene. Germline CDR1 DFQATT, CDR2 SNEGSKA (reference sequence). In DNA form, the CDR3 reads TGCAGTGCCAGGACTAGCGGGAGAGCAACAGATACGCAGTATTTT. As protein: CSARTSGRATDTQYF.

The J gene is TRBJ2-7, the V gene TRBV27; TRBD2 is a possible D gene (5 bases). Germline values: CDR1 MNHEY, CDR2 SMNVEV (reference sequence). V was pared by 6 bases and J by 6 bases, with 21 bases between. The length of the CDR3 is 15 residues. The CDR3 sequence is CASSPSREGFGEQYF. The CDR3 DNA sequence: TGTGCCAGCAGCCCCAGTCGAGAGGGATTTGGCGAGCAGTACTTC.

The chain joins TRBV28 to TRBJ2-7; D possibly uses TRBD1 or TRBD2 (5 bases each). The germline V gene encodes CDR1 MDHEN and CDR2 SYDVKM. V lost 5 bases, J lost 2 bases, and 19 bases lay in between. The CDR3 totals 16 residues. The CDR3 DNA reads TGTGCCAGCAGTCTTAAGGGACGGACCCCGACCTACGAGCAGTACTTC. Translated, it gives CASSLKGRTPTYEQYF.

A few counts support this clonotype. V gene TRBV24-1 combines with J gene TRBJ2-5, with TRBD2 matching 8 bases. Germline trimming cut 2 bases from V and 5 bases from J; bases unmatched to any gene: 12. Germline CDR1 and CDR2: KGHDR and SFDVKD. This CDR3 has 17 residues. Here the CDR3 DNA reads TGTGCCACCAGTGATTCCGTCGTTAGGACGGGAGGGGAGACCCAGTACTTC. It encodes CATSDSVVRTGGETQYF.

The chain combines TRBV7-9 with TRBJ2-2; 8 bases align to TRBD2. The CDR3 is 16 residues long. Germline CDR1 SEHNR, CDR2 FQNEAQ (reference sequence). V lost 0 bases and J lost 7; bases outside the gene matches: 7. The CDR3 loop reads CASSLASGGYGGELFF. The CDR3 DNA is TGTGCCAGCAGCTTAGCCAGCGGGGGATATGGCGGGGAGCTGTTTTTT.

This clonotype was counted between two and nine times. V and J are TRBV20-1 and TRBJ2-1, with 8 bases that match TRBD2. CDR3 length equals 15 residues. V was clipped by 0 bases and J by 6 bases; unmatched bases: 7. The germline V gene has CDR1 DFQATT and CDR2 SNEGSKA (reference sequence). CDR3 region: CSARDPGLGSNEQFF. In nucleotides, the CDR3 is TGCAGTGCTAGAGATCCGGGACTAGGCTCCAATGAGCAGTTCTTC.

The J gene is TRBJ2-7, the V gene TRBV3-1; TRBD2 aligns across 10 bases. The CDR3 is 15 amino acids. V shed 1 base, J shed 4 bases, and the junction held 4 bases outside the gene matches. Germline CDR1 and CDR2: LGHDT and YNNKEL (reference sequence). This chain's CDR3 is CASSQAHSGRYEQYF. CDR3 bases: TGTGCCAGCAGCCAAGCCCATAGCGGGAGGTACGAGCAGTACTTC.